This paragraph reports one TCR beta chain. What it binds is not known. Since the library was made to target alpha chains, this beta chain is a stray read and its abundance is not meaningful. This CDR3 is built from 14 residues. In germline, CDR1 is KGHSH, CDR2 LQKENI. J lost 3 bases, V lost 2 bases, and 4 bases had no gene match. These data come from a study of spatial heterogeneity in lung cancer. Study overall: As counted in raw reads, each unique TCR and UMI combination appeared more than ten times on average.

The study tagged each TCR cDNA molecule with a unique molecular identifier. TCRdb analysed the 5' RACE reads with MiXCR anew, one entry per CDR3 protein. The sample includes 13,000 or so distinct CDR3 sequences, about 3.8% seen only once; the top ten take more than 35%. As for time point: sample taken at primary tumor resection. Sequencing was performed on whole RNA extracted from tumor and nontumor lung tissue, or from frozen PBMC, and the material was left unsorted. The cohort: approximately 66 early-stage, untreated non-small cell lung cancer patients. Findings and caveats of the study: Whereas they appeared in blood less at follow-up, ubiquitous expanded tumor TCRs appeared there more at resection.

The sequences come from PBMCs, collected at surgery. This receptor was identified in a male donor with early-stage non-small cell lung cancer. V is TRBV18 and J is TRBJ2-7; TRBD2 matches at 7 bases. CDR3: CASSPAGRHYEQYF. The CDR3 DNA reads TGTGCCAGCTCACCAGCCGGGAGGCACTACGAGCAGTACTTC. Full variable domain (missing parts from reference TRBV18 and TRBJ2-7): NAGVMQNPRHLVRRRGQEARLRCSPMKGHSHVYWYRQLPEEGLKFMVYLQKENIIDESGMPKERFSAEFPKEGPSILRIQQVVRGDSAAYFCASSPAGRHYEQYFGPGTRLTVT.